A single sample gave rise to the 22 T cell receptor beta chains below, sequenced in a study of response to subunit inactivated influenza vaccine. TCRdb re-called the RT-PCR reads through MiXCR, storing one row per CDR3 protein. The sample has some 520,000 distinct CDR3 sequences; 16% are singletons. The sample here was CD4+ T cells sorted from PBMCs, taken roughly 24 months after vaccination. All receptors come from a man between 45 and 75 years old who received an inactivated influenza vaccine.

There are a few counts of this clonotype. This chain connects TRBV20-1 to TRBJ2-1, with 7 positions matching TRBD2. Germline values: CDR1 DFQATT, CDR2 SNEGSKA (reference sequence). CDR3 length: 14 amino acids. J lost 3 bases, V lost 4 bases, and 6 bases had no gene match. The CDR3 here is CSAKQRDLYNEQFF. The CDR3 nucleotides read TGCAGTGCTAAGCAGCGGGATCTCTACAATGAGCAGTTCTTC.

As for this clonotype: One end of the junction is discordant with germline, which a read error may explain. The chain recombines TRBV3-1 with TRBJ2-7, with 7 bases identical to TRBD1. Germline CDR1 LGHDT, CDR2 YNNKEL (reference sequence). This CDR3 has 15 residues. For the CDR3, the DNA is TGTGCCAGCAGCTCAACCCCCGGGACAGTCTACGAGCAGTGCTTC. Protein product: CASSSTPGTVYEQCF.

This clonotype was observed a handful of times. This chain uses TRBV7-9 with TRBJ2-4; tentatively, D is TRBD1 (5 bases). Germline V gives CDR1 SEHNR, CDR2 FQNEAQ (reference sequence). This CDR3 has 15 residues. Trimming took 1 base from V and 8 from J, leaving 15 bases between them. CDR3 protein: CASSLDGARVDIQYF. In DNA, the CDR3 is TGTGCCAGCAGCTTAGATGGCGCCAGGGTGGACATTCAGTACTTC.

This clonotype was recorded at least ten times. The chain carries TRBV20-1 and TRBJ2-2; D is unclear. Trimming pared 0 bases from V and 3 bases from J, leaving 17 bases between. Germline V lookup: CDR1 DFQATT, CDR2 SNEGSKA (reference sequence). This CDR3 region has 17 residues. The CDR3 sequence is CSARDEWGKWDTGELFF. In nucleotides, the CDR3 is TGCAGTGCTAGAGATGAATGGGGAAAGTGGGACACCGGGGAGCTGTTTTTT.

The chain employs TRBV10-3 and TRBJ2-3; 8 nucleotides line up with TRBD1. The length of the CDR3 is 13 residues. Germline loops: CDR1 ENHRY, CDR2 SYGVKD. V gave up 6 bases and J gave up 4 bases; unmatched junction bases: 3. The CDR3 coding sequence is TGTGCCATCAGCCCGACAGGGGCAGATACGCAGTATTTT. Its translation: CAISPTGADTQYF.

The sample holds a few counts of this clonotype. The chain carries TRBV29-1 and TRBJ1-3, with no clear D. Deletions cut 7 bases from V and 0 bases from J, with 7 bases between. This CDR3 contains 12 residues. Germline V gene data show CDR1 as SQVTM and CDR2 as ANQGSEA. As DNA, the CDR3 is TGCAGCGCGAAGGGCTCTGGAAACACCATATATTTT. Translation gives CSAKGSGNTIYF.

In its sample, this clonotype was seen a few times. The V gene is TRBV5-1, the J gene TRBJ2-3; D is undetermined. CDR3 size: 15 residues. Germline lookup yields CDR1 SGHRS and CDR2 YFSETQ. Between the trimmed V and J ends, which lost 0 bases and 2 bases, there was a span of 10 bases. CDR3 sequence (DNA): TGCGCCAGCAGCTTGGAGATCAGATCCACAGATACGCAGTATTTT. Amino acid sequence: CASSLEIRSTDTQYF.

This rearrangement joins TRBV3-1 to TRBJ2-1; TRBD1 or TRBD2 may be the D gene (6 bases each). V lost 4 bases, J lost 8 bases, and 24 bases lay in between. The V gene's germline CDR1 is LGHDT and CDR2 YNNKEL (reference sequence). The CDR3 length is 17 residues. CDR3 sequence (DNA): TGTGCCAGCAGCCGAAGGGGGGCGGGATGGGGTGGCGATGAGCAGTTCTTC. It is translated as CASSRRGAGWGGDEQFF.

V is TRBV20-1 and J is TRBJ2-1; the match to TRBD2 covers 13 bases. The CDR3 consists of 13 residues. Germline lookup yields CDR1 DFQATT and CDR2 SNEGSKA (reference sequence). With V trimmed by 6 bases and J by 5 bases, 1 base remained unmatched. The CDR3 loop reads CSATSGGDNEQFF. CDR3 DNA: TGCAGTGCAACTAGCGGGGGGGACAATGAGCAGTTCTTC.

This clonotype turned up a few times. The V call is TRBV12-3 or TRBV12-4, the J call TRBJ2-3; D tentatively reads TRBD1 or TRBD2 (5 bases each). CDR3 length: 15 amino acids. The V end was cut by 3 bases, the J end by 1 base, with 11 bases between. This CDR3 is CASSFARGGTDTQYF. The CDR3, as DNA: TGTGCCAGCAGTTTTGCCCGGGGCGGCACAGATACGCAGTATTTT.

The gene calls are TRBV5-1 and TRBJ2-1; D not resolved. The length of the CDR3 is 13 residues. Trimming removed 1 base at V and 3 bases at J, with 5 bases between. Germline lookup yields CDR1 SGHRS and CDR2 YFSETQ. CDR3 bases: TGCGCCAGCAGCTTGTCCGTCTACAATGAGCAGTTCTTC. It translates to CASSLSVYNEQFF.

CDR3 sequence (DNA): TGTGCCAGCAGCTTAGTAGTTAGCGGGGGGGGCCTGTATTTT. It encodes CASSLVVSGGGLYF. V is TRBV11-2 and J is TRBJ2-3; 11 nucleotides match TRBD2. This CDR3 has 14 residues. With V trimmed by 1 base and J by 14 bases, 8 bases remained unmatched. The V gene's germline CDR1 is SGHAT and CDR2 FQNNGV.

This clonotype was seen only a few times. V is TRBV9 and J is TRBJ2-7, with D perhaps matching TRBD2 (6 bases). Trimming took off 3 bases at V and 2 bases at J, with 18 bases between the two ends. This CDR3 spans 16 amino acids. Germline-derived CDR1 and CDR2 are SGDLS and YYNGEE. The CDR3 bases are TGTGCCAGCAGCGCCTCGGAGGGTCTCGCCCCCTACGAGCAGTACTTC. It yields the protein CASSASEGLAPYEQYF.

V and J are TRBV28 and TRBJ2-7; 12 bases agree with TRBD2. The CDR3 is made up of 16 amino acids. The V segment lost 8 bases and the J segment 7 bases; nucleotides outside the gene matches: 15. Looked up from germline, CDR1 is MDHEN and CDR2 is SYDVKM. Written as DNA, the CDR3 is TGTGCCAGCCTCTGGGGAACTAGCGGGGGGAATGGGGAGCAGTACTTC. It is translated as CASLWGTSGGNGEQYF.

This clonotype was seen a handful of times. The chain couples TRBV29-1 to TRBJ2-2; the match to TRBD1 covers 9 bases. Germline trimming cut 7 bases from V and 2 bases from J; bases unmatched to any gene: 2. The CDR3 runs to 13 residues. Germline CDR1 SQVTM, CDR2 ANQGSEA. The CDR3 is CSGGQGNTGELFF. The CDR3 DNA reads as TGCAGCGGGGGACAGGGCAACACCGGGGAGCTGTTTTTT.

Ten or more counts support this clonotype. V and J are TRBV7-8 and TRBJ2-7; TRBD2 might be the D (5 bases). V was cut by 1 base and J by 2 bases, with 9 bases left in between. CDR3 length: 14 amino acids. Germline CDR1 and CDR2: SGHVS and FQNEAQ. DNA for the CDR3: TGTGCCAGCAGCTTAGTGGAACTAGCCTACGAGCAGTACTTC. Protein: CASSLVELAYEQYF.

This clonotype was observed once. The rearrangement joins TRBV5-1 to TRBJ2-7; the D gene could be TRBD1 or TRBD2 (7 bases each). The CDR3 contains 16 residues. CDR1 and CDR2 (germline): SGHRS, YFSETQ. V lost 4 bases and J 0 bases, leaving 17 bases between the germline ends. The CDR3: CASSAQGGGGSYEQYF. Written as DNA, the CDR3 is TGCGCCAGCAGCGCCCAGGGGGGCGGGGGCTCCTACGAGCAGTACTTC.

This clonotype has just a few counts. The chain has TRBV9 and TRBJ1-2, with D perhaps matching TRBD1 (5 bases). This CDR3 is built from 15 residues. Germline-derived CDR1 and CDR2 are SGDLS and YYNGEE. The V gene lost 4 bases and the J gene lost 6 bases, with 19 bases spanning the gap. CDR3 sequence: CASSPQGGRLHGYTF. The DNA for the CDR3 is TGTGCCAGCAGCCCCCAGGGCGGTCGATTACATGGCTACACCTTC.

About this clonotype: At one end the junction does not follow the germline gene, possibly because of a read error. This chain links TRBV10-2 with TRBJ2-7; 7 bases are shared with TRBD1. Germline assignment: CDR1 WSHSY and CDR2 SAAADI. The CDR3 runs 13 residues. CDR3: CVSSQTGFSEQYF. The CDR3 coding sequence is TGCGTCAGCAGTCAGACAGGGTTTAGCGAGCAGTACTTC.

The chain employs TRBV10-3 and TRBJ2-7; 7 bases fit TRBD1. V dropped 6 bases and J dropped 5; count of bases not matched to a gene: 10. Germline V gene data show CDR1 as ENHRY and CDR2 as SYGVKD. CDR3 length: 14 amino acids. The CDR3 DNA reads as TGTGCCATCAGATCGTCCGACAGGGCCCACGAGCAGTACTTC. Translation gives CAIRSSDRAHEQYF.

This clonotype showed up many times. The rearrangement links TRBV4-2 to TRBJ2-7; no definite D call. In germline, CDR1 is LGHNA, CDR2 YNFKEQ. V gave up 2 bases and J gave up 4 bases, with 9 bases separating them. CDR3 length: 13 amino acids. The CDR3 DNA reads TGTGCCAGCAGCCAACATAGGGCGTACGAGCAGTACTTC. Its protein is CASSQHRAYEQYF.

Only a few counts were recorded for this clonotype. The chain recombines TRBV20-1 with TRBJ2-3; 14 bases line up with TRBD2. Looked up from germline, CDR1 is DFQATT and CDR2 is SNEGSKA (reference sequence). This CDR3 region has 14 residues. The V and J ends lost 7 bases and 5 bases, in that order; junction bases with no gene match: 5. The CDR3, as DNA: TGCAGTGTCGGGACTAGCGGGAGTATAGATACGCAGTATTTT. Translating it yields CSVGTSGSIDTQYF.